This passage covers 27 T cell receptor beta chains from one sample sequenced in a study of cytomegalovirus exposure and HLA in healthy donors. The PCR employed 60 Vbeta primers together with 13 Jbeta primers. Some clones are missing from TCRdb's copy, which holds only in-frame ones; the method was immunoSEQ multiplex PCR. The sample yields 130,000 to 150,000 clones, of which the top ten take up 0.96%. The sample consisted of PBMCs. Source of these receptors: a male donor in good health and CMV-seronegative.

The chain combines TRBV10-1 with TRBJ2-7, with D unresolved. Trimming shortened V by 0 bases and J by 0 bases, and 24 bases separated the two germline ends. CDR1 is WNHNN, CDR2 SYGVQD, per germline (reference sequence). This CDR3 contains 20 residues. This chain's CDR3 is CASSESLVRQNDLSSYEQYF. CDR3 nucleotides: TGCGCCAGCAGTGAGTCGTTGGTTCGGCAGAACGACTTGTCCTCCTACGAGCAGTACTTC.

The CDR3 nucleotides read TGTGCCAGTAGTACTTCAGGGGGCTTTGGAAACACCATATATTTT. Amino acids: CASSTSGGFGNTIYF. This chain links TRBV19 with TRBJ1-3; 8 bases are shared with TRBD1. V gave up 4 bases and J gave up 3 bases; unmatched junction bases: 5. This CDR3 contains 15 residues. Germline V gene sequence: CDR1 LNHDA, CDR2 SQIVND (reference sequence).

This chain joins TRBV5-6 and TRBJ2-5, with 8 nucleotides matching TRBD2. The trim removed 0 bases at V and 0 bases at J, leaving 4 bases unmatched. From germline, CDR1 is SGHDT and CDR2 YYEEEE. The CDR3 runs 16 residues. The CDR3 DNA reads TGTGCCAGCAGCTTGGAAGGACTAGCCTACCAAGAGACCCAGTACTTC. It codes for CASSLEGLAYQETQYF.

This CDR3 reads CSVDRRGGGTEAFF. CDR3 DNA sequence: TGCAGCGTTGACCGGAGAGGGGGTGGTACTGAAGCTTTCTTT. J is TRBJ1-1 and V is TRBV29-1, with D tentatively TRBD1 (6 bases). The CDR3 totals 14 residues. Germline CDR1 and CDR2: SQVTM and ANQGSEA. The ends were cut back, 3 bases at V and 5 bases at J, with 16 bases in the middle.

The chain uses TRBV4-2 and TRBJ2-5, with a weak D call TRBD1 (7 bases). The CDR3 is made up of 14 amino acids. Trimming removed 0 bases from V and 10 bases from J, with 15 bases in between. Germline loops: CDR1 LGHNA, CDR2 YNFKEQ. CDR3 region: CASSQELTGEDQYF. The DNA of the CDR3 is TGTGCCAGCAGCCAAGAACTAACAGGGGAGGACCAGTACTTC.

Concerning this clone: The same CDR3 can be traced to other DNA sequences in this sample. This rearrangement joins TRBV19 to TRBJ1-5; 9 bases are shared with TRBD1. This CDR3 comprises 15 residues. Germline lookup yields CDR1 LNHDA and CDR2 SQIVND (reference sequence). J lost 4 bases, V lost 4 bases, and 5 bases had no gene match. CDR3 sequence: CASSTGQGGNQPQHF. CDR3 DNA sequence: TGTGCCAGTAGTACGGGACAGGGAGGAAATCAGCCCCAGCATTTT. Full variable domain (outside the CDR3, taken from reference TRBV19 and TRBJ1-5): DGGITQSPKYLFRKEGQNVTLSCEQNLNHDAMYWYRQDPGQGLRLIYYSQIVNDFQKGDIAEGYSVSREKKESFPLTVTSAQKNPTAFYLCASSTGQGGNQPQHFGDGTRLSIL.

This sequence joins TRBV9 and TRBJ2-7; D not certain. Between the trimmed V and J ends, which lost 2 bases and 3 bases, there was a span of 12 bases. Germline V gene data show CDR1 as SGDLS and CDR2 as YYNGEE. This CDR3 contains 14 residues. The CDR3 coding sequence is TGTGCCAGCAGCGTCGGTCCCTCCTTCTACGAGCAGTACTTC. It specifies CASSVGPSFYEQYF.

The V gene is TRBV7-2, the J gene TRBJ2-5, with 9 bases that match TRBD1. The CDR3 is made up of 14 amino acids. V lost 3 bases and J lost 4; bases outside the gene matches: 3. CDR1 and CDR2 (germline): SGHTA, FQGNSA. In DNA, the CDR3 is TGTGCCAGCAGCTTCACAGGGGGCGGAGAGACCCAGTACTTC. Its protein product is CASSFTGGGETQYF.

This rearrangement joins TRBV15 to TRBJ2-7; the D gene is possibly TRBD1 (5 bases). The V end lost 0 bases, the J end lost 5 bases, and 23 bases lay between the germline ends. Looked up from germline, CDR1 is LNHNV and CDR2 is YYDKDF (reference sequence). CDR3 length: 18 amino acids. The CDR3 nucleotides read TGTGCCACCAGCAGAGATAGGACACCAGGCAAAAAATGGCACGAGCAGTACTTC. Translation gives CATSRDRTPGKKWHEQYF.

V and J are TRBV11-2 and TRBJ1-1; 9 nucleotides agree with TRBD1. With 1 base clipped from V and 5 bases from J, the junction kept 5 bases outside the gene matches. This CDR3 contains 15 residues. Per germline, CDR1 SGHAT and CDR2 FQNNGV. The CDR3 nucleotides read TGTGCCAGCAGCTTAGGGACAGGGGTTGGAACTGAAGCTTTCTTT. Its translation is CASSLGTGVGTEAFF.

This sequence joins TRBV29-1 and TRBJ2-3, with a weak D call TRBD1 (6 bases). Looked up from germline, CDR1 is SQVTM and CDR2 is ANQGSEA. The CDR3 sequence is 15 residues long. Trimming removed 7 bases at V and 3 bases at J, with 20 bases between. Written as DNA, the CDR3 is TGCAGCGGTGGTCGACAGGTGATGTCGACAGATACGCAGTATTTT. It translates to CSGGRQVMSTDTQYF.

This chain joins TRBV27 and TRBJ2-7, with TRBD1 identical over 8 bases. The CDR3 is made up of 15 amino acids. The trim removed 4 bases at V and 5 bases at J, leaving 10 bases unmatched. Germline-derived CDR1 and CDR2 are MNHEY and SMNVEV (reference sequence). The CDR3 is CASSSYGQGGNEQYF. For the CDR3, the DNA is TGTGCCAGCAGTTCGTATGGACAGGGAGGAAACGAGCAGTACTTC.

CDR3 region: CASSPKNSPTDTQYF. Here the CDR3 DNA reads TGTGCCAGCTCACCAAAAAACAGCCCCACAGATACGCAGTATTTT. The chain employs TRBV18 and TRBJ2-3; D gene ambiguous. V lost 2 bases and J lost 2, with 11 bases in between. The CDR3 loop spans 15 amino acids. Germline V gene data show CDR1 as KGHSH and CDR2 as LQKENI. The whole variable domain, remainder taken from reference TRBV18 and TRBJ2-3, is NAGVMQNPRHLVRRRGQEARLRCSPMKGHSHVYWYRQLPEEGLKFMVYLQKENIIDESGMPKERFSAEFPKEGPSILRIQQVVRGDSAAYFCASSPKNSPTDTQYFGPGTRLTVL.

The V gene is TRBV11-3, the J gene TRBJ2-2; 12 nucleotides match TRBD1. The junction had 11 bases not matched to a gene; V was cut back by 5 bases and J by 1 base. The CDR3 contains 19 residues. In germline, CDR1 is SGHNT, CDR2 YENEEA. The CDR3 region is CASSQSRDRGLQNTGELFF. The CDR3 coding sequence is TGTGCCAGCAGCCAATCCCGGGACAGGGGGCTACAGAACACCGGGGAGCTGTTTTTT. The full variable domain, with the rest looked up from reference TRBV11-3 and TRBJ2-2, is EAGVVQSPRYKIIEKKQPVAFWCNPISGHNTLYWYLQNLGQGPELLIRYENEEAVDDSQLPKDRFSAERLKGVDSTLKIQPAELGDSAVYLCASSQSRDRGLQNTGELFFGEGSRLTVL.

This rearrangement joins TRBV7-2 to TRBJ1-4, with D perhaps TRBD1 (6 bases). Germline values: CDR1 SGHTA, CDR2 FQGNSA. V gave up 6 bases and J gave up 8 bases, with 13 bases separating them. The CDR3 runs to 13 residues. CDR3 DNA sequence: TGTGCCAGCAGAAGGGGGGGGGTCGAAAAACTGTTTTTT. Translation gives CASRRGGVEKLFF. Variable domain in full (rest from reference TRBV7-2 and TRBJ1-4): GAGVSQSPSNKVTEKGKDVELRCDPISGHTALYWYRQSLGQGLEFLIYFQGNSAPDKSGLPSDRFSAERTGGSVSTLTIQRTQQEDSAVYLCASRRGGVEKLFFGSGTQLSVL.

The J gene is TRBJ1-5, the V gene TRBV19; 7 positions agree with TRBD1. The CDR3 length is 14 residues. From germline, CDR1 is LNHDA and CDR2 SQIVND (reference sequence). The J segment lost 9 bases and the V segment lost 3 bases, leaving 8 bases of the junction unmatched. CDR3 in amino acids: CASSIDREIGPQHF. CDR3 coding DNA: TGTGCCAGTAGTATTGACAGGGAGATCGGGCCCCAGCATTTT.

The chain couples TRBV2 to TRBJ1-1, with D possibly being TRBD1 (5 bases). Germline CDR1 reads SNHLY; CDR2 reads FYNNEI. The CDR3 has 13 residues. V dropped 7 bases and J dropped 0 bases, with 9 bases sitting between them. CDR3 nucleotide sequence: TGTGCCAGCATCGACAGTATGAACACTGAAGCTTTCTTT. It yields the protein CASIDSMNTEAFF.

The CDR3 loop reads CAWSVPRQGSNTEAFF. The DNA of the CDR3 is TGTGCCTGGAGTGTACCCCGACAGGGATCGAACACTGAAGCTTTCTTT. The rearrangement links TRBV30 to TRBJ1-1; TRBD1 matches at 7 bases. Trimming cost V 0 bases and J 1 base; bases outside gene matches: 8. Germline V gives CDR1 GTSNPN, CDR2 SVGIG (reference sequence). The CDR3 spans 16 residues.

The chain is built from TRBV25-1 and TRBJ1-2; D may be TRBD1 (5 bases). CDR3 length equals 13 residues. Deletions cut 5 bases from V and 5 bases from J, with 12 bases between. Germline V gene lookup returns CDR1 MGHDK and CDR2 SYGVNS. As DNA, the CDR3 is TGTGCCAGCAGTCAGGGACTAGGGTATGGCTACACCTTC. Protein product: CASSQGLGYGYTF.

V usage is TRBV7-6 and J usage is TRBJ1-3, with no clear D. V was clipped by 4 bases and J by 4 bases, with 11 bases between them. Germline CDR1 is SGHVS and CDR2 is FNYEAQ. CDR3 size: 14 residues. CDR3 loop: CASSSWGDGNTIYF. Written as DNA, the CDR3 is TGTGCCAGCAGCTCTTGGGGAGACGGAAACACCATATATTTT.

The chain links TRBV6-7 to TRBJ2-7; 9 bases are shared with TRBD1. TRBV6-7 is labeled an ORF, and its function is uncertain. The CDR3 has 20 amino acids. V was pared by 8 bases and J by 5 bases, with 28 bases of the junction left unmatched. CDR3 region: CASPISVRPMGGDRADEQYF. DNA for the CDR3: TGTGCCAGCCCCATCTCCGTGCGTCCAATGGGCGGGGACAGGGCTGACGAGCAGTACTTC.

The chain has TRBV6-5 and TRBJ2-1; possible D gene TRBD2, 6 bases. Germline V gives CDR1 MNHEY, CDR2 SVGAGI. CDR3 length: 14 residues. Deletions cut 0 bases from V and 5 bases from J, with 8 bases between. Here the CDR3 DNA reads TGTGCCAGCAGTTACTCGGGACTTAACAATGAGCAGTTCTTC. Translating gives CASSYSGLNNEQFF.

This chain joins TRBV4-2 and TRBJ2-6; 7 positions agree with TRBD2. Germline lookup yields CDR1 LGHNA and CDR2 YNFKEQ. This CDR3 spans 16 amino acids. With 3 bases clipped from V and 2 bases from J, the junction kept 4 bases outside the gene matches. The CDR3 is CASSQESGTGANVLTF. In DNA form, the CDR3 reads TGTGCCAGCAGCCAGGAAAGCGGGACTGGGGCCAACGTCCTGACTTTC.

The chain links TRBV29-1 to TRBJ2-3, with D perhaps matching TRBD2 (6 bases). CDR1 SQVTM and CDR2 ANQGSEA come from the germline V gene. The V and J ends lost 4 bases and 5 bases respectively, with 16 bases between them. The CDR3 is 14 residues long. CDR3 loop: CSVVSGLGGDTQYF. CDR3 DNA: TGCAGCGTTGTTTCGGGGCTCGGGGGAGATACGCAGTATTTT.

V is TRBV19 and J is TRBJ1-2, with 7 bases matching TRBD1. The V and J ends lost 8 bases and 8 bases, in that order; junction bases with no gene match: 11. The CDR3 loop spans 13 amino acids. Germline CDR1 is LNHDA and CDR2 is SQIVND (reference sequence). As DNA, the CDR3 is TGTGCCAGTCGCCCGGACAGGTTAGGAGGCTACACCTTC. Its protein is CASRPDRLGGYTF.

This chain joins TRBV30 and TRBJ2-1, with 12 bases fitting TRBD2. Looked up from germline, CDR1 is GTSNPN and CDR2 is SVGIG (reference sequence). The CDR3 runs 14 residues. V lost 3 bases, J lost 6 bases, and 3 bases stayed unmatched. CDR3: CAWRGLAGVNEQFF. For the CDR3, the DNA is TGTGCCTGGAGGGGACTAGCGGGTGTCAATGAGCAGTTCTTC.

The CDR3 region is CASSLSPVNSPLHF. As DNA, the CDR3 is TGTGCCAGCAGCCTGTCCCCGGTAAATTCACCCCTCCACTTT. The chain carries TRBV7-9 and TRBJ1-6; D not certain. The CDR3 length is 14 residues. V lost 5 bases and J 7 bases, leaving 12 bases between the germline ends. Germline CDR1 is SEHNR and CDR2 is FQNEAQ (reference sequence).